Listed here are 32 T cell receptor beta chains from one sample, sequenced in a study of blood T cell repertoires in COVID-19. The repertoire was sequenced with immunoSEQ multiplex PCR; TCRdb's copy has only in-frame clones and lacks some. The sample has 30,000 to 40,000 clones; around 80% are singletons. The sample consisted of peripheral blood. The receptors were gathered from a man at least 80 years old with acute or convalescent COVID-19.

The V call is TRBV29-1, the J call TRBJ2-3, with 10 bases matching TRBD2. J gave up 0 bases and V 4 bases, and 1 base lay outside the gene matches. Germline CDR1 SQVTM, CDR2 ANQGSEA. The CDR3 runs to 14 residues. The CDR3 nucleotides are TGCAGCGTTGCGACTAGCGGGAGCACAGATACGCAGTATTTT. As protein: CSVATSGSTDTQYF.

About this clone itself: Just one base apart from a much larger clone, this may be a read error. CDR3 protein: CASAPGGVGGEQYF. CDR3 nucleotide sequence: TGTGCCAGCGCTCCGGGAGGGGTTGGCGGAGAGCAGTACTTC. The rearrangement links TRBV27 to TRBJ2-7, with 8 bases matching TRBD2. CDR3 size: 14 residues. V trimming: 8 bases; J trimming: 7 bases; junction bases outside the gene matches: 13. Germline-derived CDR1 and CDR2 are MNHEY and SMNVEV (reference sequence).

This chain uses TRBV11-2 with TRBJ2-3; maybe TRBD2 (7 bases). The germline V gene has CDR1 SGHAT and CDR2 FQNNGV. The V end lost 2 bases, the J end lost 2 bases, and 17 bases lay between the germline ends. This CDR3 is 17 amino acids long. The CDR3 sequence is CASSLRGAVFTTDTQYF. The CDR3 DNA sequence: TGTGCCAGCAGCTTACGGGGGGCGGTCTTTACCACAGATACGCAGTATTTT. Together with reference TRBV11-2 and TRBJ2-3, the CDR3 gives the full variable domain: EAGVAQSPRYKIIEKRQSVAFWCNPISGHATLYWYQQILGQGPKLLIQFQNNGVVDDSQLPKDRFSAERLKGVDSTLKIQPAKLEDSAVYLCASSLRGAVFTTDTQYFGPGTRLTVL.

The genes are TRBV4-1 and TRBJ1-5; possible D gene TRBD1, 6 bases. CDR1 and CDR2 (germline): MGHRA, YSYEKL. The CDR3 has 14 residues. V was shortened by 3 bases and J by 3 bases, with 9 bases between the two germline ends. CDR3 DNA sequence: TGCGCCAGCAGCCAGGGACAAGCCAATCAGCCCCAGCATTTT. Translating it yields CASSQGQANQPQHF.

J is TRBJ1-1 and V is TRBV11-1, with D tentatively TRBD1 (6 bases). Germline V gives CDR1 SGHAT, CDR2 FQDESV (reference sequence). This CDR3 has 16 residues. Between the trimmed V and J ends, which lost 3 bases and 0 bases, there was a span of 14 bases. The CDR3 DNA is TGTGCCAGCAGCTTTACAGGGTCGCTGATGAACACTGAAGCTTTCTTT. This encodes CASSFTGSLMNTEAFF.

V is TRBV18 and J is TRBJ1-5; possibly TRBD1 for D (5 bases). This CDR3 comprises 12 residues. The germline gives CDR1 KGHSH, CDR2 LQKENI. Trimming stripped 6 bases from V and 5 bases from J, with 8 bases between. This chain's CDR3 is CASSPGDQPQHF. The CDR3 nucleotides are TGTGCCAGCTCCCCGGGGGATCAGCCCCAGCATTTT.

The rearrangement joins TRBV19 to TRBJ2-7; 10 nucleotides match TRBD2. Losses at the gene ends were 4 bases for V and 0 bases for J; bases not matched to a gene: 6. Per the germline V gene, CDR1 is LNHDA and CDR2 is SQIVND (reference sequence). This CDR3 is built from 16 residues. The CDR3 DNA follows: TGTGCCAGTAGTACTAGCGGGGGCCATAGCTCCTACGAGCAGTACTTC. Amino acid sequence: CASSTSGGHSSYEQYF.

In its sample, this clone was seen once. The rearrangement uses TRBV27 and TRBJ2-5, with 10 bases matching TRBD2. The ends lost 3 bases at V and 1 base at J; junction bases unmatched: 14. The CDR3 has 19 amino acids. Germline V gives CDR1 MNHEY, CDR2 SMNVEV (reference sequence). This CDR3 reads CASSFYPGKLAGIQETQYF. CDR3 coding DNA: TGTGCCAGCAGTTTTTACCCAGGGAAACTAGCGGGGATCCAAGAGACCCAGTACTTC.

The J gene is TRBJ1-1, the V gene TRBV7-9; D unclear. Between the trimmed V and J ends, which lost 1 base and 1 base, there was a span of 10 bases. Germline lookup yields CDR1 SEHNR and CDR2 FQNEAQ (reference sequence). The CDR3 is made up of 15 amino acids. As DNA, the CDR3 is TGTGCCAGCAGCTTAGACGTACAGAAGAACACTGAAGCTTTCTTT. Encoded protein: CASSLDVQKNTEAFF.

A word on this clone: The junction differs from germline at one of its ends, possibly a read error. In DNA form, the CDR3 reads TGTCCCCGCGGGAACTATGGCTACAACTTC. As protein: CPRGNYGYNF. The genes are TRBV7-7 and TRBJ1-2; no firm D call. The germline V gene encodes CDR1 SSHAT and CDR2 FNYEAQ (reference sequence). CDR3 length: 10 amino acids.

This clone was detected once. This sequence joins TRBV7-2 and TRBJ1-2; D is uncertain. The germline gives CDR1 SGHTA, CDR2 FQGNSA. This CDR3 contains 13 residues. The germline V and J ends were trimmed by 5 bases and 7 bases, with 14 bases remaining between them. The CDR3 DNA reads TGTGCCAGCAGCCCCACAACAGTCCCTGGCTACACCTTC. Its protein product is CASSPTTVPGYTF.

The CDR3 DNA is TGTGCCAGCAGCCAAGATGGTGTAGGGGGATCTTACGAGCAGTACTTC. Translating gives CASSQDGVGGSYEQYF. J is TRBJ2-7 and V is TRBV4-2; D perhaps matches TRBD1 (6 bases). The ends were cut back, 0 bases at V and 4 bases at J, with 16 bases in the middle. In germline, CDR1 is LGHNA, CDR2 YNFKEQ. This CDR3 region has 16 residues.

The rearrangement links TRBV29-1 to TRBJ2-5; TRBD1 matches at 7 bases. Germline-derived CDR1 and CDR2 are SQVTM and ANQGSEA. CDR3 length equals 12 residues. V lost 5 bases, J lost 1 base, and 1 base stayed unmatched. CDR3 in DNA: TGCAGCGTTTCAGGGGGCCAAGAGACCCAGTACTTC. Translated, it gives CSVSGGQETQYF.

This chain links TRBV4-2 with TRBJ2-3; D may be TRBD2 (7 bases). V was clipped by 7 bases and J by 9 bases, with 29 bases between them. In germline, CDR1 is LGHNA, CDR2 YNFKEQ. There are 17 residues in the CDR3. The CDR3 spells CASTPGVGGVEGGTQYF. CDR3 DNA sequence: TGTGCCAGCACCCCAGGGGTCGGCGGGGTGGAGGGGGGGACGCAGTATTTT.

This rearrangement joins TRBV19 to TRBJ2-5; 7 bases align to TRBD1. The CDR3 is 16 amino acids. Unmatched junction bases numbered 12, after V lost 6 bases and J lost 2 bases. The germline V gene encodes CDR1 LNHDA and CDR2 SQIVND (reference sequence). CDR3: CASRDTGTAIQETQYF. CDR3 DNA sequence: TGTGCCAGTAGGGATACCGGGACAGCGATTCAAGAGACCCAGTACTTC.

CDR3 nucleotides: TGTGCCAGCAGTTCATTAAGGACTAGCGGGAACTACGAGCAGTACTTC. It yields the protein CASSSLRTSGNYEQYF. The rearrangement uses TRBV2 and TRBJ2-7; TRBD2 agrees at 12 bases. The J segment lost 3 bases and the V segment lost 5 bases, leaving 8 bases of the junction unmatched. Germline lookup yields CDR1 SNHLY and CDR2 FYNNEI. The CDR3 runs 16 residues.

The sample holds one count of this clone. The chain couples TRBV5-1 to TRBJ2-3, with a possible D match to TRBD1 (6 bases). The CDR3 covers 14 residues. V lost 3 bases, J lost 1 base, and 9 bases lay in between. The germline CDR1 and CDR2 sequences are SGHRS and YFSETQ. CDR3: CASSSRQGTDTQYF. The CDR3 DNA follows: TGCGCCAGCAGCTCCCGACAGGGCACAGATACGCAGTATTTT.

The J gene is TRBJ2-1, the V gene TRBV18; 7 bases align to TRBD1. J gave up 0 bases and V 1 base, and 6 bases lay outside the gene matches. Germline CDR1 is KGHSH and CDR2 is LQKENI. The CDR3 has 17 amino acids. As DNA, the CDR3 is TGTGCCAGCTCACCACTGAAGGGACAGACCTCCTACAATGAGCAGTTCTTC. Residues: CASSPLKGQTSYNEQFF.

The chain recombines TRBV7-2 with TRBJ2-7; tentatively, D is TRBD1 (6 bases). Trimming took 5 bases from V and 6 from J, leaving 17 bases between them. The CDR3 sequence is 14 residues long. In germline, CDR1 is SGHTA, CDR2 FQGNSA. This CDR3 reads CASSIRGRGIEQYF. The CDR3 region has the DNA TGTGCCAGCAGCATACGGGGCAGGGGCATCGAGCAGTACTTC.

This clone has a handful of counts. J is TRBJ2-7 and V is TRBV11-2; 8 nucleotides align to TRBD2. Germline loops: CDR1 SGHAT, CDR2 FQNNGV. CDR3 size: 14 residues. Unmatched junction bases numbered 3, after V lost 5 bases and J lost 0 bases. For the CDR3, the DNA is TGTGCCAGCAGCATCGGGACTAGCTCCTACGAGCAGTACTTC. This sequence encodes CASSIGTSSYEQYF. The complete variable domain, with remaining parts taken from reference TRBV11-2 and TRBJ2-7, reads EAGVAQSPRYKIIEKRQSVAFWCNPISGHATLYWYQQILGQGPKLLIQFQNNGVVDDSQLPKDRFSAERLKGVDSTLKIQPAKLEDSAVYLCASSIGTSSYEQYFGPGTRLTVT.

J is TRBJ2-5 and V is TRBV7-2, with TRBD1 identical over 8 bases. V shed 5 bases, J shed 5 bases, and the junction held 4 bases outside the gene matches. This CDR3 spans 13 amino acids. The germline V gene encodes CDR1 SGHTA and CDR2 FQGNSA. The CDR3 loop reads CASSRQGWETQYF. The CDR3 DNA sequence: TGTGCCAGCAGCAGACAGGGGTGGGAGACCCAGTACTTC.

This clone was counted a few times. Here the CDR3 reads CASSAGGTYGYTF. In DNA form, the CDR3 reads TGTGCCAGCAGCGCAGGGGGCACCTATGGCTACACCTTC. The chain couples TRBV6-5 to TRBJ1-2; 8 bases fit TRBD1. The V gene's germline CDR1 is MNHEY and CDR2 SVGAGI. J gave up 4 bases and V 6 bases, and 4 bases lay outside the gene matches. This CDR3 is 13 amino acids long.

The chain carries TRBV7-3 and TRBJ1-4, with a weak D call TRBD1 (6 bases). The ends were cut back, 4 bases at V and 4 bases at J, with 19 bases in the middle. Germline V gives CDR1 SGHTA, CDR2 FQGTGA. This CDR3 spans 17 amino acids. CDR3 nucleotide sequence: TGTGCCAGCAGCTACGGCCGGCACAGGGAGTTTAATGAAAAACTGTTTTTT. Its protein product is CASSYGRHREFNEKLFF.

This sequence joins TRBV6-4 and TRBJ2-2, with 8 bases lining up with TRBD1. CDR1 is MRHNA and CDR2 is SNTAGT in the germline V gene. The junction had 1 base not matched to a gene; V was cut back by 2 bases and J by 2 bases. This CDR3 spans 15 amino acids. This CDR3 is CASSDGQGNTGELFF. The CDR3, as DNA: TGTGCCAGCAGTGACGGACAGGGCAACACCGGGGAGCTGTTTTTT.

This clone occurred once. The chain carries TRBV20-1 and TRBJ1-2; D gene uncertain. Per germline, CDR1 DFQATT and CDR2 SNEGSKA (reference sequence). V lost 3 bases and J lost 6, with 8 bases in between. This CDR3 has 11 amino acids. CDR3 sequence (DNA): TGCAGTGCTAGGGAGAACGATGGCTACACCTTC. Translating gives CSARENDGYTF.

The chain is built from TRBV30 and TRBJ1-2; a weak D match, TRBD1 (6 bases). Per the germline V gene, CDR1 is GTSNPN and CDR2 is SVGIG (reference sequence). V gave up 6 bases and J gave up 10 bases, with 15 bases separating them. This CDR3 region has 11 residues. In DNA form, the CDR3 reads TGTGCCTGCAAGGGGGTGGGGGACTACACCTTC. Its protein product is CACKGVGDYTF.

This chain joins TRBV7-3 and TRBJ2-1; 15 bases are shared with TRBD2. Germline values: CDR1 SGHTA, CDR2 FQGTGA. This CDR3 has 18 residues. V dropped 1 base and J dropped 5; count of bases not matched to a gene: 6. This chain's CDR3 is CASSLSIRTSGGDNEQFF. Written as DNA, the CDR3 is TGTGCCAGCAGCTTAAGTATCCGGACTAGCGGGGGGGACAATGAGCAGTTCTTC.

The rearrangement links TRBV18 to TRBJ2-5, with D possibly TRBD1 on 6 matching bases. V was shortened by 5 bases and J by 5 bases, with 15 bases between the two germline ends. CDR3 length equals 14 residues. CDR1 KGHSH and CDR2 LQKENI come from the germline V gene. The CDR3 region is CASSTRGGMETQYF. The CDR3 DNA follows: TGTGCCAGCTCAACCAGGGGTGGAATGGAGACCCAGTACTTC. The complete variable domain, with remaining parts taken from reference TRBV18 and TRBJ2-5, reads NAGVMQNPRHLVRRRGQEARLRCSPMKGHSHVYWYRQLPEEGLKFMVYLQKENIIDESGMPKERFSAEFPKEGPSILRIQQVVRGDSAAYFCASSTRGGMETQYFGPGTRLLVL.

This chain links TRBV23-1 with TRBJ2-7; 10 positions match TRBD1. TRBV23-1 is recorded as an ORF, its role being uncertain. This CDR3 spans 15 amino acids. After removal of 6 bases from V and 4 bases from J, the junction contained 9 bases not matched to a gene. The CDR3: CASRPQGDRGYEQYF. The CDR3 DNA follows: TGCGCCAGCAGACCCCAAGGGGACAGGGGATACGAGCAGTACTTC.

The chain carries TRBV10-3 and TRBJ2-1, with 15 bases aligning to TRBD2. This CDR3 comprises 17 residues. Germline V gene data show CDR1 as ENHRY and CDR2 as SYGVKD. With V trimmed by 8 bases and J by 4 bases, 9 bases remained unmatched. In DNA, the CDR3 is TGTGCCATCCTTGGGCCCGGGACTAGCGGGAGGTACAATGAGCAGTTCTTC. Translation gives CAILGPGTSGRYNEQFF.

The chain recombines TRBV10-3 with TRBJ2-2; D is undetermined. Germline V CDR1 and CDR2: ENHRY, SYGVKD. The length of the CDR3 is 11 residues. The germline V and J ends were trimmed by 5 bases and 5 bases, with 3 bases remaining between them. The CDR3 DNA sequence: TGTGCCATCAGTCAAACCGGGGAGCTGTTTTTT. Its protein is CAISQTGELFF.

This chain uses TRBV5-4 with TRBJ2-5; the D gene is possibly TRBD2 (6 bases). This CDR3 region has 14 residues. Germline V gene data show CDR1 as SGHNT and CDR2 as YYREEE (reference sequence). Between the trimmed V and J ends, which lost 4 bases and 5 bases, there was a span of 15 bases. CDR3 region: CASSAGLFMETQYF. The CDR3 DNA reads TGTGCCAGCAGCGCAGGACTATTCATGGAGACCCAGTACTTC.